The 23 T cell receptor beta chains in this list originate from one sample, sequenced in a study of cytomegalovirus exposure and HLA in healthy donors. The protocol was immunoSEQ multiplex PCR, while the TCRdb copy is restricted to in-frame clones and leaves out a portion. The data show about 160,000 clones, with approximately 88% seen just once and around 9.6% held by the top ten. The sample was PBMCs. The origin of the receptors is a man aged 30-40 years in good health and CMV-seropositive.

Points on this clone: The same CDR3 arises from other DNA sequences in this sample as well. The CDR3 DNA follows: TGTGCCAGCAGCCCTCGCGAGGGACAAGAGACCCAGTACTTC. Encoded protein: CASSPREGQETQYF. This chain links TRBV13 with TRBJ2-5, with TRBD2 as a possible D gene (5 bases). V lost 5 bases and J 2 bases, leaving 12 bases between the germline ends. The CDR3 sequence is 14 residues long. Germline V gene data show CDR1 as PRHDT and CDR2 as FYEKMQ (reference sequence).

V usage is TRBV7-7 and J usage is TRBJ2-7, with 7 bases that match TRBD1. The V and J ends lost 5 bases and 0 bases, in that order; junction bases with no gene match: 7. The CDR3 consists of 15 residues. The germline CDR1 and CDR2 sequences are SSHAT and FNYEAQ (reference sequence). CDR3: CASSQGQTSSYEQYF. CDR3 DNA sequence: TGTGCCAGCAGCCAGGGACAGACCAGCTCCTACGAGCAGTACTTC.

On this clone: Additional DNA sequences in this sample encode the identical CDR3. V gene TRBV9 combines with J gene TRBJ2-2; the D is unclear. CDR1 SGDLS and CDR2 YYNGEE come from the germline V gene. CDR3 length equals 12 residues. V dropped 4 bases and J dropped 6 bases, with 7 bases sitting between them. The CDR3 bases are TGTGCCAGCAGCCCCCCAGCCGGGGAGCTGTTTTTT. Its protein product is CASSPPAGELFF.

This chain joins TRBV5-1 and TRBJ1-2; D gene ambiguous. Germline V CDR1 and CDR2: SGHRS, YFSETQ. The length of the CDR3 is 13 residues. Trimming removed 5 bases at V and 4 bases at J, with 12 bases between. Written as DNA, the CDR3 is TGCGCCAGCAGTGCGGGCGAACGCTATGGCTACACCTTC. Its translation is CASSAGERYGYTF.

The chain combines TRBV5-1 with TRBJ2-1; no reliable D call. Trimming stripped 0 bases from V and 5 bases from J, with 15 bases between. There are 16 residues in the CDR3. Germline V lookup: CDR1 SGHRS, CDR2 YFSETQ. CDR3: CASSLVRTKLDNEQFF. In DNA, the CDR3 is TGCGCCAGCAGCTTGGTCAGAACAAAGTTGGACAATGAGCAGTTCTTC.

In nucleotides, the CDR3 is TGTGCCAGCAGTGCGAACACCTACGAGCAGTACTTC. This translates into CASSANTYEQYF. This sequence joins TRBV25-1 and TRBJ2-7; no reliable D call. The V gene lost 4 bases and the J gene lost 2 bases, with 6 bases spanning the gap. Germline assignment: CDR1 MGHDK and CDR2 SYGVNS. The CDR3 extends over 12 amino acids.

The chain employs TRBV4-3 and TRBJ2-1; 8 bases are shared with TRBD2. This CDR3 region has 17 residues. V dropped 1 base and J dropped 9; count of bases not matched to a gene: 14. The germline V gene has CDR1 LGHNA and CDR2 YSLEER. In nucleotides, the CDR3 is TGCGCCAGCAGCCAAGTTGGCGGGCGAATAGCGGGGAGTGAGCAGTTCTTC. Its protein is CASSQVGGRIAGSEQFF.

The rearrangement links TRBV4-1 to TRBJ2-5; TRBD2 is a possible D gene (5 bases). V shed 0 bases and J shed 7 bases, with 18 bases lying between them. The germline V gene encodes CDR1 MGHRA and CDR2 YSYEKL. The CDR3 covers 16 residues. Here the CDR3 reads CASSQEPQTQAATQYF. The CDR3 DNA sequence: TGCGCCAGCAGCCAAGAACCCCAAACCCAAGCGGCGACCCAGTACTTC.

Here the CDR3 reads CASSFRQTSTDTQYF. Here the CDR3 DNA reads TGTGCCAGCAGCTTTCGACAGACTAGCACAGATACGCAGTATTTT. The chain is built from TRBV7-2 and TRBJ2-3; D might be TRBD1 (5 bases). Trimming cost V 3 bases and J 0 bases, with 10 bases left between them. Germline CDR1 reads SGHTA; CDR2 reads FQGNSA. The CDR3 runs 15 residues.

This rearrangement joins TRBV11-2 to TRBJ1-2; D call uncertain. Germline CDR1 reads SGHAT; CDR2 reads FQNNGV. The V end lost 1 base, the J end lost 8 bases, and 11 bases lay between the germline ends. This CDR3 is built from 13 residues. The CDR3 DNA reads as TGTGCCAGCAGCTTAGGAAGCGGAGGCGGCTACACCTTC. Protein product: CASSLGSGGGYTF.

This clone is a singleton in its sample. The gene calls are TRBV9 and TRBJ1-3; 7 bases fit TRBD1. V trimming: 3 bases; J trimming: 0 bases; junction bases outside the gene matches: 6. The length of the CDR3 is 16 residues. Germline V lookup: CDR1 SGDLS, CDR2 YYNGEE. In nucleotides, the CDR3 is TGTGCCAGCAGCGCCCGGGGACAGATCTCTGGAAACACCATATATTTT. Translating gives CASSARGQISGNTIYF.

V is TRBV7-2 and J is TRBJ1-2, with 7 bases identical to TRBD1. The ends lost 2 bases at V and 4 bases at J; junction bases unmatched: 7. Per the germline V gene, CDR1 is SGHTA and CDR2 is FQGNSA. This CDR3 spans 15 amino acids. CDR3 bases: TGTGCCAGCAGCTTAATGGGGGACAGCTCCTATGGCTACACCTTC. This gives the protein CASSLMGDSSYGYTF.

The chain uses TRBV10-3 and TRBJ1-5; D is ambiguous. The CDR3 length is 18 residues. Trimming left V 2 bases short and J 4 bases short, with 21 bases between. Germline CDR1 reads ENHRY; CDR2 reads SYGVKD. DNA of the CDR3: TGTGCCATCAGTGAGCCCGCTACCGGCGGGATAGGAAATCAGCCCCAGCATTTT. Protein product: CAISEPATGGIGNQPQHF.

V is TRBV6-6 and J is TRBJ1-5; 7 nucleotides match TRBD1. The ends lost 5 bases at V and 6 bases at J; junction bases unmatched: 10. CDR3 length equals 15 residues. Germline lookup yields CDR1 MNHNY and CDR2 SVGAGI (reference sequence). CDR3 sequence (DNA): TGTGCCAGCAGTGCCGGGACAGCCCTAGGTCAGCCCCAGCATTTT. Amino acid sequence: CASSAGTALGQPQHF.

J is TRBJ2-3 and V is TRBV4-1; the D gene is possibly TRBD2 (5 bases). CDR3 length: 16 amino acids. Trimming removed 1 base from V and 0 bases from J, with 11 bases in between. Germline V gene data show CDR1 as MGHRA and CDR2 as YSYEKL. This CDR3 is CASSQALRASTDTQYF. The CDR3 bases are TGCGCCAGCAGCCAAGCGTTGCGGGCTAGCACAGATACGCAGTATTTT.

The genes are TRBV6-1 and TRBJ1-5; a possible D gene is TRBD1 (5 bases). Looked up from germline, CDR1 is MNHNS and CDR2 is SASEGT. This CDR3 region has 16 residues. The ends were cut back, 1 base at V and 4 bases at J, with 14 bases in the middle. For the CDR3, the DNA is TGTGCCAGCAGTGAAGAAGCGGGGTGGGGGAATCAGCCCCAGCATTTT. Its translation: CASSEEAGWGNQPQHF.

This clone was counted only a few times. The chain is built from TRBV5-5 and TRBJ1-5, with 8 bases lining up with TRBD1. The ends lost 2 bases at V and 1 base at J; junction bases unmatched: 5. Germline CDR1 and CDR2: SGHKS and YYEKEE (reference sequence). This CDR3 contains 16 residues. The CDR3 is CASSFRTGTSNQPQHF. The CDR3 DNA follows: TGTGCCAGCAGCTTTAGGACAGGGACGAGCAATCAGCCCCAGCATTTT. The full variable domain, its missing parts supplied by reference TRBV5-5 and TRBJ1-5, is DAGVTQSPTHLIKTRGQQVTLRCSPISGHKSVSWYQQVLGQGPQFIFQYYEKEERGRGNFPDRFSARQFPNYSSELNVNALLLGDSALYLCASSFRTGTSNQPQHFGDGTRLSIL.

V usage is TRBV14 and J usage is TRBJ1-2, with 7 positions matching TRBD1. The CDR3 sequence is 16 residues long. J lost 6 bases, V lost 0 bases, and 10 bases had no gene match. Per the germline V gene, CDR1 is SGHDN and CDR2 is FVKESK. In nucleotides, the CDR3 is TGTGCCAGCAGCCAAGATCAAAAGCGAGACAGGGATGGCTACACCTTC. Its translation: CASSQDQKRDRDGYTF.

The sample holds one count of this clone. V gene TRBV6-6 combines with J gene TRBJ2-2; 12 nucleotides align to TRBD2. The ends lost 8 bases at V and 5 bases at J; junction bases unmatched: 6. Germline V gene lookup returns CDR1 MNHNY and CDR2 SVGAGI (reference sequence). The CDR3 contains 15 residues. This chain's CDR3 is CASRLAGDWTGELFF. The CDR3 DNA follows: TGTGCCAGCCGACTAGCGGGAGATTGGACCGGGGAGCTGTTTTTT.

The chain combines TRBV29-1 with TRBJ1-4, with a possible D match to TRBD1 (5 bases). This CDR3 comprises 15 residues. Trimming left V 5 bases short and J 4 bases short, with 17 bases between. CDR1 is SQVTM and CDR2 is ANQGSEA in the germline V gene. DNA of the CDR3: TGCAGCGTTAAGAGGGGAGGGCAGGGTAATGAAAAACTGTTTTTT. This encodes CSVKRGGQGNEKLFF.

V usage is TRBV19 and J usage is TRBJ1-1; a weak D match, TRBD1 (5 bases). CDR1 LNHDA and CDR2 SQIVND come from the germline V gene (reference sequence). CDR3 size: 15 residues. With 4 bases removed from V and 3 bases from J, the gap between germline ends came to 15 bases. The CDR3 spells CASSTPGVVDTEAFF. DNA of the CDR3: TGTGCCAGTAGTACCCCGGGGGTAGTAGACACTGAAGCTTTCTTT.

The V gene is TRBV28, the J gene TRBJ1-1, with a weak D call TRBD1 (5 bases). This CDR3 region has 16 residues. V was cut by 4 bases and J by 3 bases, with 18 bases left in between. The germline CDR1 and CDR2 sequences are MDHEN and SYDVKM. For the CDR3, the DNA is TGTGCCAGCAGTTCGGGTCTTAGGGGTAGGGACACTGAAGCTTTCTTT. As protein: CASSSGLRGRDTEAFF.

The chain has TRBV6-5 and TRBJ2-7; 8 bases map to TRBD2. Trimming cost V 0 bases and J 3 bases; bases outside gene matches: 1. CDR3 length: 14 amino acids. CDR1 is MNHEY, CDR2 SVGAGI, per germline. The CDR3 DNA follows: TGTGCCAGCAGTTACTCGGGGACTAGCTACGAGCAGTACTTC. Protein product: CASSYSGTSYEQYF.